Sequencing of this T cell receptor (beta chain) was carried out in a study of blood T cell repertoires in COVID-19. About the research overall: COVID-19 samples from acute and convalescent phases originated in the United States, Italy and Spain. T cells, B-cell-depleted T cells, or PBMCs supplied cDNA or gDNA.

CDR3 length: 17 amino acids. Germline assignment: CDR1 MNHEY and CDR2 SVGEGT. V lost 2 bases and J lost 4; bases outside the gene matches: 13. Methods used by the authors: Scientists estimated how many nucleated cells there were by amplifying reference gene primers. Generated by immunoSEQ multiplex PCR, the TCRdb table keeps only in-frame clones and is missing some. V, J and clone size were drawn from that table, and D and trimming were deduced from the DNA. This table holds about 200,000 clones, 80% to 90% found once. Sequenced: peripheral blood. The chain recombines TRBV6-2 or TRBV6-3 with TRBJ1-2; TRBD1 matches at 7 bases. This TCR was recovered from a woman in her forties or fifties with acute or convalescent COVID-19. CDR3 nucleotides: TGTGCCAGCAGTTACACAGCTAGGACAGGACTAATCTATGGCTACACCTTC. It yields the protein CASSYTARTGLIYGYTF.